Below, 23 T cell receptor beta chains from the same sample are listed, as sequenced in a study of cytomegalovirus exposure and HLA in healthy donors. With 60 Vbeta and 13 Jbeta primers, the PCR was carried out. The method was immunoSEQ multiplex PCR; TCRdb's version includes in-frame clones alone and lacks a portion of them. The data hold about 120,000 clones, with around two thirds observed a single time. The sample consisted of PBMCs. The receptors stem from a woman in her thirties or forties in good health and CMV-seropositive.

The chain couples TRBV6-1 to TRBJ2-1; TRBD2 might be the D (6 bases). Germline V lookup: CDR1 MNHNS, CDR2 SASEGT. The CDR3 totals 15 residues. Trimming took 4 bases from V and 9 from J, leaving 19 bases between them. CDR3 in DNA: TGTGCCAGCAGTGTCACTATCCCAATGGGAGGTGAGCAGTTCTTC. Its protein product is CASSVTIPMGGEQFF.

V is TRBV15 and J is TRBJ1-1; tentatively, D is TRBD1 (5 bases). V lost 0 bases and J lost 0, with 5 bases in between. Germline CDR1 LNHNV, CDR2 YYDKDF (reference sequence). The CDR3 runs 14 residues. The CDR3 DNA reads TGTGCCACCAGCAGAGAAGGGGTGAACACTGAAGCTTTCTTT. Amino acids: CATSREGVNTEAFF.

This chain connects TRBV4-2 to TRBJ1-1, with D unresolved. The CDR3 loop spans 13 amino acids. Germline CDR1 LGHNA, CDR2 YNFKEQ. With 2 bases removed from V and 5 bases from J, the gap between germline ends came to 9 bases. The CDR3 nucleotides are TGTGCCAGCAGCCAAATGCCGCGGACTGAAGCTTTCTTT. Protein product: CASSQMPRTEAFF.

The chain carries TRBV10-3 and TRBJ2-7; unclear D gene. CDR3 size: 15 residues. Germline V lookup: CDR1 ENHRY, CDR2 SYGVKD. V was clipped by 7 bases and J by 0 bases, with 16 bases between them. The chain's CDR3 is CAINGAGFGSYEQYF. For the CDR3, the DNA is TGTGCCATCAATGGTGCAGGTTTCGGCTCCTACGAGCAGTACTTC.

This clone was counted a single time. The chain uses TRBV6-5 and TRBJ1-6; TRBD1 aligns across 7 bases. The junction had 10 bases not matched to a gene; V was cut back by 5 bases and J by 12 bases. From germline, CDR1 is MNHEY and CDR2 SVGAGI. The CDR3 has 14 amino acids. The CDR3 DNA sequence: TGTGCCAGCAGTCGCGGGACAGCTACGCAACCCCTCCACTTT. Translating gives CASSRGTATQPLHF.

The chain has TRBV12-5 and TRBJ1-1, with D maybe TRBD1 (6 bases). The V gene's germline CDR1 is LGHNT and CDR2 FRNRAP. The ends were cut back, 7 bases at V and 8 bases at J, with 11 bases in the middle. This CDR3 region has 11 residues. CDR3 region: CASAIGQEAFF. DNA of the CDR3: TGTGCTAGTGCTATAGGACAGGAAGCTTTCTTT.

This clone was counted once. Here the CDR3 reads CASSLETGRNSPLHF. In nucleotides, the CDR3 is TGCGCCAGCAGCTTGGAGACAGGGAGAAATTCACCCCTCCACTTT. The genes are TRBV5-1 and TRBJ1-6; TRBD1 matches 7 bases. V dropped 0 bases and J dropped 7; count of bases not matched to a gene: 4. CDR3 length: 15 amino acids. The germline gives CDR1 SGHRS, CDR2 YFSETQ.

The gene calls are TRBV7-2 and TRBJ1-1, with a possible D match to TRBD1 (5 bases). Looked up from germline, CDR1 is SGHTA and CDR2 is FQGNSA. The ends were cut back, 1 base at V and 2 bases at J, with 14 bases in the middle. The CDR3 contains 16 residues. The CDR3 protein is CASSLGQGSANTEAFF. In DNA, the CDR3 is TGTGCCAGCAGCTTAGGGCAGGGCTCGGCAAACACTGAAGCTTTCTTT.

The chain recombines TRBV10-2 with TRBJ2-3, with D tentatively TRBD2 (6 bases). In germline, CDR1 is WSHSY, CDR2 SAAADI. Trimming left V 8 bases short and J 1 base short, with 13 bases between. The CDR3 is 14 residues long. The CDR3 sequence is CASRDLWGTDTQYF. CDR3 bases: TGCGCCAGCCGGGACTTGTGGGGCACAGATACGCAGTATTTT.

The chain couples TRBV7-2 to TRBJ2-7; D perhaps matches TRBD1 (6 bases). Germline V gene sequence: CDR1 SGHTA, CDR2 FQGNSA. Trimming left V 3 bases short and J 3 bases short, with 18 bases between. The CDR3 extends over 16 amino acids. This CDR3 reads CASSFAALGAFYEQYF. The CDR3 coding sequence is TGTGCCAGCAGCTTCGCCGCTTTGGGGGCATTCTACGAGCAGTACTTC.

The V call is TRBV9, the J call TRBJ2-6, with 9 bases lining up with TRBD1. V gave up 1 base and J gave up 0 bases; unmatched junction bases: 17. This CDR3 is built from 22 residues. From germline, CDR1 is SGDLS and CDR2 YYNGEE. CDR3 in amino acids: CASSVRGGNRDRETSGANVLTF. CDR3 nucleotides: TGTGCCAGCAGCGTAAGGGGTGGGAACCGGGACAGGGAGACCTCTGGGGCCAACGTCCTGACTTTC.

The chain recombines TRBV4-3 with TRBJ1-4, with no clear D. Germline CDR1 and CDR2: LGHNA and YSLEER. The CDR3 is 12 amino acids. Trimming took 1 base from V and 8 from J, leaving 5 bases between them. The CDR3 nucleotides are TGCGCCAGCAGCCAAGTTGAGGAAAAACTGTTTTTT. It is translated as CASSQVEEKLFF.

This chain joins TRBV11-2 and TRBJ1-1; D is possibly TRBD1 (6 bases). The CDR3 covers 15 residues. The germline V and J ends were trimmed by 4 bases and 4 bases, with 16 bases remaining between them. Looked up from germline, CDR1 is SGHAT and CDR2 is FQNNGV. The CDR3 loop is CASSSGVLLGTEAFF. DNA for the CDR3: TGTGCCAGCAGCTCAGGGGTCCTTCTGGGCACTGAAGCTTTCTTT.

The V gene is TRBV6-1, the J gene TRBJ2-5, with a possible D match to TRBD2 (6 bases). V lost 6 bases and J lost 7, with 21 bases in between. CDR1 and CDR2 from the germline V gene are MNHNS and SASEGT. The CDR3 totals 15 residues. The CDR3 is CASRGGFESGRTQYF. The CDR3 coding sequence is TGTGCCAGCAGGGGGGGTTTCGAGTCGGGGAGGACCCAGTACTTC.

The chain has TRBV2 and TRBJ1-1, with 10 bases aligning to TRBD1. CDR3 length: 15 amino acids. Trimming cost V 9 bases and J 0 bases; bases outside gene matches: 7. Germline assignment: CDR1 SNHLY and CDR2 FYNNEI. The CDR3 protein is CASLRDRGMNTEAFF. The CDR3 DNA is TGTGCCAGTCTCCGGGACAGGGGAATGAACACTGAAGCTTTCTTT.

The rearrangement links TRBV7-6 to TRBJ1-1; D not certain. The V end was cut by 1 base, the J end by 1 base, with 7 bases between. Germline CDR1 SGHVS, CDR2 FNYEAQ. The CDR3 runs 14 residues. Here the CDR3 reads CASSLVGGNTEAFF. The CDR3 bases are TGTGCCAGCAGCTTAGTGGGAGGGAACACTGAAGCTTTCTTT.

V and J are TRBV29-1 and TRBJ2-2; D gene uncertain. The CDR3 extends over 15 amino acids. The germline V and J ends were trimmed by 2 bases and 2 bases, with 12 bases remaining between them. CDR1 is SQVTM and CDR2 is ANQGSEA in the germline V gene. The CDR3 spells CSVELTQLNTGELFF. In nucleotides, the CDR3 is TGCAGCGTTGAATTGACTCAGCTAAACACCGGGGAGCTGTTTTTT.

The DNA for the CDR3 is TGTGCCAGCAGCCCAGGGTGGGCGGGGGGCACTGAAGCTTTCTTT. This sequence encodes CASSPGWAGGTEAFF. The V and J genes are TRBV11-2 and TRBJ1-1; possibly TRBD1 for D (5 bases). Germline V gene sequence: CDR1 SGHAT, CDR2 FQNNGV. Trimming took 5 bases from V and 4 from J, leaving 17 bases between them. CDR3 length equals 15 residues. Complete variable domain (other parts from reference TRBV11-2 and TRBJ1-1): EAGVAQSPRYKIIEKRQSVAFWCNPISGHATLYWYQQILGQGPKLLIQFQNNGVVDDSQLPKDRFSAERLKGVDSTLKIQPAKLEDSAVYLCASSPGWAGGTEAFFGQGTRLTVV.

The chain couples TRBV19 to TRBJ2-7, with D maybe TRBD1 (6 bases). The CDR3 is 13 residues long. Germline lookup yields CDR1 LNHDA and CDR2 SQIVND (reference sequence). Between the trimmed V and J ends, which lost 10 bases and 1 base, there was a span of 14 bases. The CDR3 reads CAISPGQSYEQYF. In nucleotides, the CDR3 is TGTGCCATATCTCCCGGACAGTCCTACGAGCAGTACTTC.

This rearrangement joins TRBV5-1 to TRBJ1-1, with D hard to call. V dropped 3 bases and J dropped 0 bases, with 12 bases sitting between them. The germline CDR1 and CDR2 sequences are SGHRS and YFSETQ. The CDR3 sequence is 15 residues long. CDR3 residues: CASSSSDIMNTEAFF. The CDR3 DNA reads TGCGCCAGCAGCTCCTCCGACATCATGAACACTGAAGCTTTCTTT.

The chain joins TRBV2 to TRBJ1-2; TRBD1 aligns across 8 bases. This CDR3 is 13 amino acids long. Germline-derived CDR1 and CDR2 are SNHLY and FYNNEI. The V gene end was trimmed by 9 bases and the J gene end by 6 bases; junction bases not matched to a gene: 9. CDR3 region: CARQDRDKHGYTF. CDR3 coding DNA: TGTGCCAGACAGGACAGGGACAAACATGGCTACACCTTC.

V gene TRBV11-3 combines with J gene TRBJ2-7; TRBD1 agrees at 8 bases. Germline CDR1 reads SGHNT; CDR2 reads YENEEA. After removal of 0 bases from V and 3 bases from J, the junction contained 1 base not matched to a gene. The CDR3 spans 14 residues. CDR3 amino acids: CASSLDGTGYEQYF. The CDR3 DNA follows: TGTGCCAGCAGCTTAGACGGGACAGGCTACGAGCAGTACTTC.

J is TRBJ2-3 and V is TRBV27; perhaps TRBD1 as D (5 bases). Germline V gene data show CDR1 as MNHEY and CDR2 as SMNVEV (reference sequence). The ends were cut back, 5 bases at V and 2 bases at J, with 11 bases in the middle. The CDR3 length is 14 residues. The CDR3 is CASSQGAFTDTQYF. In DNA, the CDR3 is TGTGCCAGCAGTCAAGGGGCTTTCACAGATACGCAGTATTTT.